Listed below are T cell receptor beta chains from one sample, sequenced in a study of blood T cell repertoires in COVID-19. TCRdb's copy holds only in-frame clones and misses some; the assay was immunoSEQ multiplex PCR. The repertoire holds some 220,000 clones, with about 85% as singletons. The sequenced sample consisted of peripheral blood. The receptors were gathered from a man over 45 who had recovered from COVID-19. CDR3s include the opening cysteine and the closing phenylalanine or tryptophan. Each record gives: CDR3 protein, J gene, clone size, V gene. Some rows have no size entry. The others give once, few or many, or a class for an expanded clone.

CDR3 protein: CASSYSSRTGNQPQHF
J gene: TRBJ1-5
clone size: once
V gene: TRBV6-5

CDR3 protein: CASSQHIYMNTEAFF
J gene: TRBJ1-1
clone size: .
V gene: TRBV6-5

CDR3 protein: CARSFWASGKGRTGELFF
J gene: TRBJ2-2
clone size: .
V gene: TRBV5-3

CDR3 protein: CASSHGTLGTGELFF
J gene: TRBJ2-2
clone size: .
V gene: TRBV5-8

CDR3 protein: CASGTTGGGDNEQFF
J gene: TRBJ2-1
clone size: once
V gene: TRBV27

CDR3 protein: CASSTYRDSEATQYF
J gene: TRBJ2-5
clone size: .
V gene: TRBV27

CDR3 protein: CASKGDTPNYGYTF
J gene: TRBJ1-2
clone size: few
V gene: TRBV25-1

CDR3 protein: CASSFPRGYNEQFF
J gene: TRBJ2-1
clone size: .
V gene: TRBV7-9

CDR3 protein: CSSRAGANTEAFF
J gene: TRBJ1-1
clone size: .
V gene: TRBV29-1

CDR3 protein: CASSVLGQGAEETQYF
J gene: TRBJ2-5
clone size: few
V gene: TRBV18

CDR3 protein: CASSYRLGTSHNEQFF
J gene: TRBJ2-1
clone size: .
V gene: TRBV6-5

CDR3 protein: CASSPGGAYEQYF
J gene: TRBJ2-7
clone size: .
V gene: TRBV12-3/TRBV12-4

CDR3 protein: CASSYGSGRGDTEAFF
J gene: TRBJ1-1
clone size: .
V gene: TRBV6-5

CDR3 protein: CASSTNRDRGHGDNYGYTF
J gene: TRBJ1-2
clone size: .
V gene: TRBV28

CDR3 protein: CASSTDRGRGDEQYF
J gene: TRBJ2-7
clone size: .
V gene: TRBV2

CDR3 protein: CASSLSYTTYEQYF
J gene: TRBJ2-7
clone size: .
V gene: TRBV7-9

CDR3 protein: CAISESRGQNIQYF
J gene: TRBJ2-4
clone size: .
V gene: TRBV10-3

CDR3 protein: CASSQAGWANYGYTF
J gene: TRBJ1-2
clone size: .
V gene: TRBV3-1/TRBV3-2

CDR3 protein: CATTPGLAGRTLFF
J gene: TRBJ2-1
clone size: .
V gene: TRBV15

CDR3 protein: CASSEESVSYEQYF
J gene: TRBJ2-7
clone size: once
V gene: TRBV6-1

CDR3 protein: CASSFPGIGNQPQHF
J gene: TRBJ1-5
clone size: .
V gene: TRBV27

CDR3 protein: CASSAGQADTDTQYF
J gene: TRBJ2-3
clone size: .
V gene: TRBV9

CDR3 protein: CASGTGRVNTGELFF
J gene: TRBJ2-2
clone size: .
V gene: TRBV7-9

CDR3 protein: CASSPQPSGSAADTQYF
J gene: TRBJ2-3
clone size: .
V gene: TRBV18

CDR3 protein: CASSERTVLNTEAFF
J gene: TRBJ1-1
clone size: .
V gene: TRBV2

CDR3 protein: CASSGKARVLQETQYF
J gene: TRBJ2-5
clone size: .
V gene: TRBV25-1

CDR3 protein: CASSSWTTPYNEQFF
J gene: TRBJ2-1
clone size: .
V gene: TRBV28

CDR3 protein: CASSVGGARSQETQYF
J gene: TRBJ2-5
clone size: .
V gene: TRBV9

CDR3 protein: CAWSVVGQGRSYEQYF
J gene: TRBJ2-7
clone size: .
V gene: TRBV30

CDR3 protein: CASLLAGVAWQYF
J gene: TRBJ2-7
clone size: .
V gene: TRBV2

CDR3 protein: CASSLAGRSYEQYF
J gene: TRBJ2-7
clone size: .
V gene: TRBV5-1

CDR3 protein: CASSVFGATNEKLFF
J gene: TRBJ1-4
clone size: .
V gene: TRBV9

CDR3 protein: CASTPTPNYGYTF
J gene: TRBJ1-2
clone size: .
V gene: TRBV19

CDR3 protein: CASSQGLENTEAFF
J gene: TRBJ1-1
clone size: once
V gene: TRBV7-6

CDR3 protein: CASSQVDGAETQYF
J gene: TRBJ2-5
clone size: once
V gene: TRBV4-1

CDR3 protein: CASTPDWNTGELFF
J gene: TRBJ2-2
clone size: .
V gene: TRBV19

CDR3 protein: CASSLVTSSYEQFF
J gene: TRBJ2-1
clone size: .
V gene: TRBV7-2

CDR3 protein: CASSTTSGPSYEQYF
J gene: TRBJ2-7
clone size: .
V gene: TRBV5-1

CDR3 protein: CASSLLSTEAFF
J gene: TRBJ1-1
clone size: .
V gene: TRBV7-9

CDR3 protein: CASSELGARNTIYF
J gene: TRBJ1-3
clone size: .
V gene: TRBV6-1

CDR3 protein: CASSDTGGYGYTF
J gene: TRBJ1-2
clone size: .
V gene: TRBV10-1

CDR3 protein: CASRTGTGGYEQYF
J gene: TRBJ2-7
clone size: .
V gene: TRBV6-5

CDR3 protein: CASSPVGRLSGNTIYF
J gene: TRBJ1-3
clone size: .
V gene: TRBV7-2

CDR3 protein: CASSQGQNTEAFF
J gene: TRBJ1-1
clone size: .
V gene: TRBV11-2

CDR3 protein: CASGSGLETQYF
J gene: TRBJ2-5
clone size: .
V gene: TRBV6-5

CDR3 protein: CASSWDNPRYNEQFF
J gene: TRBJ2-1
clone size: .
V gene: TRBV5-1

CDR3 protein: CASRKLGTSDQETQYF
J gene: TRBJ2-5
clone size: .
V gene: TRBV19